What follows is one T cell receptor beta chain and its context. This record comes from a study of cytomegalovirus exposure and HLA in healthy donors. Amplification used 60 Vbeta primers and 13 Jbeta primers. Clones were read by immunoSEQ multiplex PCR, and TCRdb kept only the in-frame ones, dropping some. The repertoire holds 100,000 to 150,000 clones, with roughly 10% as singletons. Germline lookup yields CDR1 MNHEY and CDR2 SVGAGI. Trimming removed 6 bases from V and 6 bases from J; junction bases left unmatched: 8. The CDR3 is 14 amino acids. V and J are TRBV6-5 and TRBJ2-3; 8 nucleotides line up with TRBD1. The origin of this receptor is a woman aged 18-29 years in good health and CMV-seropositive. Sequenced input: PBMCs. The DNA of the CDR3 is TGTGCCAGCAGGCGGATTGACAGGGGTGATACGCAGTATTTT. It translates to CASRRIDRGDTQYF.